This TCR beta chain emerged from a study of blood T cell repertoires in COVID-19. Across the whole study: Samples of COVID-19 (acute and convalescent) were obtained from the United States, Italy and Spain. T cells, B-cell-depleted T cells, or PBMCs supplied cDNA or gDNA.

The germline V and J ends were trimmed by 0 bases and 4 bases, with 18 bases remaining between them. Germline CDR1 reads LGHNA; CDR2 reads YSLEER. The length of the CDR3 is 18 residues. Methods used by the authors: Reference gene primer amplification gave nucleated cell count estimates. Method: immunoSEQ multiplex PCR; TCRdb's copy keeps in-frame clones and lacks some. For V, J and clone size, that table is used; D and trimming come from the DNA. The sample lists 50,000 to 60,000 clones, roughly 80% occurring once. This clonotype was sampled from a human donor in a cohort sampled during active or convalescent COVID-19. Sequencing input: peripheral blood. The V gene is TRBV4-3, the J gene TRBJ1-4; TRBD1 is a possible D gene (6 bases). CDR3 region: CASSQDLLGAPRNEKLFF. CDR3 DNA sequence: TGCGCCAGCAGCCAAGATCTCCTGGGGGCTCCCCGTAATGAAAAACTGTTTTTT.